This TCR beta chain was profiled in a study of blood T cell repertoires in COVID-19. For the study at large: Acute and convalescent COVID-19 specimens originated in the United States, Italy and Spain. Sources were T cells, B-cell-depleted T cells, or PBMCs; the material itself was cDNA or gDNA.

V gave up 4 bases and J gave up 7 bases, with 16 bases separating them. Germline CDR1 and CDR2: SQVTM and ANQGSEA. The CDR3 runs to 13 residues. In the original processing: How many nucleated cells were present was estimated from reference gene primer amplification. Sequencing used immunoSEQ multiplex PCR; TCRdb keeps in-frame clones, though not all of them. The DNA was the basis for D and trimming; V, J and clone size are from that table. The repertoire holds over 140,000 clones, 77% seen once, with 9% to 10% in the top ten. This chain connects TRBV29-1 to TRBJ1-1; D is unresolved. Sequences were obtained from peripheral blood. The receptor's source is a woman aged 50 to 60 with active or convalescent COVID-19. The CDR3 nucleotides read TGCAGCGTTGCTGCGGTGGTCCGTGGTGAAGCTTTCTTT. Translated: CSVAAVVRGEAFF.